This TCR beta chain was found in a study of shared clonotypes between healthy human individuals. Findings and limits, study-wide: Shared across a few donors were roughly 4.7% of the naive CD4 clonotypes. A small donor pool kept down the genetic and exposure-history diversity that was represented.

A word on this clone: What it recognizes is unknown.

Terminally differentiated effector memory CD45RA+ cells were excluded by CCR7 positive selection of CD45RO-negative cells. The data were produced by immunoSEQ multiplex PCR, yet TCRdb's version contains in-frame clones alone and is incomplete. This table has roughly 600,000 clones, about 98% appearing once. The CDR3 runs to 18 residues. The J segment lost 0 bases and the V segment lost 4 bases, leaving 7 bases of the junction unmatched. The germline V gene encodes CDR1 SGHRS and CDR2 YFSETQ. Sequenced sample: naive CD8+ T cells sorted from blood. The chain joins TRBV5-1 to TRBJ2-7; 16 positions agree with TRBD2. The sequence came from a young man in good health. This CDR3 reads CASSRGLAGGTSSYEQYF. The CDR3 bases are TGCGCCAGCAGCCGGGGACTAGCGGGAGGGACGAGCTCCTACGAGCAGTACTTC. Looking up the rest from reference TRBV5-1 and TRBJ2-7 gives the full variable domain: KAGVTQTPRYLIKTRGQQVTLSCSPISGHRSVSWYQQTPGQGLQFLFEYFSETQRNKGNFPGRFSGRQFSNSRSEMNVSTLELGDSALYLCASSRGLAGGTSSYEQYFGPGTRLTVT.